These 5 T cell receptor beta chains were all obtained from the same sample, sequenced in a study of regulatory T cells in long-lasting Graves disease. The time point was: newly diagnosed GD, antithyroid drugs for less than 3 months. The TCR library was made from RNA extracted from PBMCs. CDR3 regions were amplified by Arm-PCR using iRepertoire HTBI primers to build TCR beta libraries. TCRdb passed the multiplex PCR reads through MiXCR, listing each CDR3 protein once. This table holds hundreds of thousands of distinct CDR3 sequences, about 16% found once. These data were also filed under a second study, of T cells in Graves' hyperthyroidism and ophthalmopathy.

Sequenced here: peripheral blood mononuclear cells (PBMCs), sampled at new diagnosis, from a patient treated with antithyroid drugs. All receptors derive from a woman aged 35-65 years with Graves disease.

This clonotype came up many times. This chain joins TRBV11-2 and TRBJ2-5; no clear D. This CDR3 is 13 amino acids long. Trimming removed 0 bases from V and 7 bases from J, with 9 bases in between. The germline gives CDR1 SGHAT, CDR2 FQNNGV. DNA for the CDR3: TGTGCCAGCAGCTTAGAGGGGTCCGGGACCCAGTACTTC. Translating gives CASSLEGSGTQYF.

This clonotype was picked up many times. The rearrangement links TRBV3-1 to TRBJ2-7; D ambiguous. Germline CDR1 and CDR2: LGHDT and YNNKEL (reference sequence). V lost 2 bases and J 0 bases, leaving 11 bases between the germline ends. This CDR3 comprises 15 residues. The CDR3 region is CASSQRGTNSYEQYF. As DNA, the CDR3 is TGTGCCAGCAGCCAACGAGGAACGAACTCCTACGAGCAGTACTTC.

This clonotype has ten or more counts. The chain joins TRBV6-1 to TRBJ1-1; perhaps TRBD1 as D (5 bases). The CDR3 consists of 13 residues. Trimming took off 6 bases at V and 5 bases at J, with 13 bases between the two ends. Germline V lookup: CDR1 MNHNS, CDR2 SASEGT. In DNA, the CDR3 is TGTGCCAGCAGAGAAACAGGTGTAACTGAAGCTTTCTTT. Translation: CASRETGVTEAFF.

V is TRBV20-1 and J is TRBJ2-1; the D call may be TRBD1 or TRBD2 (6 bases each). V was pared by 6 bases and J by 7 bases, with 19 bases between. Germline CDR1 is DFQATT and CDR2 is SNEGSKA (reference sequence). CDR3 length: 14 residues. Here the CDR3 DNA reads TGCAGTGCCAGTCCCGGGGGCATAGGGAATGAGCAGTTCTTC. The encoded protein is CSASPGGIGNEQFF.

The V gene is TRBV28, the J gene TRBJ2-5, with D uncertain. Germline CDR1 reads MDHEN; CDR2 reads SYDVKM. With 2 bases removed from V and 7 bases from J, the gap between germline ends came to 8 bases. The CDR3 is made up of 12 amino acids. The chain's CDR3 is CASSLTKRTQYF. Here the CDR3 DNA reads TGTGCCAGCAGTTTAACTAAGAGGACCCAGTACTTC.